The clone carrying this T cell receptor (beta chain) occurred many times. The data are from a study of blood T cells in healthy people across ages. A second about 7 to 12 cycle PCR used barcoded and J-beta primers. Per-sample output comprised a minimum of 2.5 million paired-end reads containing CDR3. TCRdb reprocessed the 5' RACE reads via MiXCR and lists one record per CDR3 protein. The sample contains fewer than 800,000 distinct CDR3 sequences, 32% of which appear only once. The germline V gene encodes CDR1 SQVTM and CDR2 ANQGSEA. Germline trimming cut 4 bases from V and 3 bases from J; bases unmatched to any gene: 4. The length of the CDR3 is 13 residues. Ranging in age from roughly 6 to 90, the donors were healthy Caucasian individuals from Russia.

The chain uses TRBV29-1 and TRBJ2-3; 7 bases align to TRBD2. The sequence was obtained from an elderly woman in good health. Sequenced sample: blood. CDR3 nucleotides: TGCAGCGTTGGTGGGGGGGGAACAGATACGCAGTATTTT. Its protein product is CSVGGGGTDTQYF.